This TCR beta chain was obtained from a study of T cell repertoires in cytomegalovirus infection. Study as a whole: CMV infection together with matching HLA type was indicated by public TCR beta signatures.

This clonotype was recorded a few times. Its antigen is still unknown. V was clipped by 5 bases and J by 8 bases, with 14 bases between them. The CDR3 runs to 13 residues. Overall study findings and caveats: In two of eight donors, the top clonotype was HLA-C-restricted CMV-specific.

TCRdb re-called the reads through MiXCR, storing one row per CDR3 protein. The repertoire holds 450,000 to 650,000 distinct CDR3 sequences, around a quarter seen once, with about 13% in the top ten. Sequenced sample: PBMCs. The receptor comes from a human donor in good health (CMV status not recorded). Some clones in this sample may be carry-over from other donors' samples. The V call is TRBV12-3 or TRBV12-4, the J call TRBJ2-3; D possibly corresponds to TRBD2 (6 bases). The CDR3 loop is CASSPPAGRTQYF. The CDR3, as DNA: TGTGCCAGCAGTCCCCCGGCGGGGCGTACGCAGTATTTT.